Listed below are T cell receptor beta chains from one sample, sequenced in a study of CD8 T cells in ankylosing spondylitis. Using its own MiXCR run on the 5' RACE reads, TCRdb lists one record per CDR3 protein. The data show 200,000 to 300,000 distinct CDR3 sequences, about 11% seen once. Sequenced: blood, either unsorted or a sorted T cell fraction (not recorded which). The receptor source for this set is a male donor with ankylosing spondylitis or in good health (not recorded which). Both conserved end residues are part of each CDR3. Each record gives: V gene, D gene, clone size, J gene, CDR3 protein, CDR3 DNA. The D gene is left open where the match is weak. Not all rows give a size; the values are once, few, many and, for expanded clones, a class.

>TRBV4-1|.|many|TRBJ1-1
CASSQARDVVNTEAFF
TGCGCCAGCAGCCAGGCCCGGGACGTCGTGAACACTGAAGCTTTCTTT
>TRBV5-1|TRBD2|.|TRBJ2-6
CASSPGGVANVLTF
TGCGCCAGCAGCCCCGGGGGGGTGGCCAACGTCCTGACTTTC
>TRBV12-3/TRBV12-4|.|many|TRBJ2-2
CASTPGAVAGELFF
TGTGCCAGCACTCCGGGGGCGGTGGCGGGGGAGCTGTTTTTT
>TRBV19|.|few|TRBJ2-1
CASSMFGGTTYNEQFF
TGTGCCAGTAGTATGTTCGGGGGAACCACCTACAATGAGCAGTTCTTC
>TRBV11-2|.|few|TRBJ2-1
CASSPLRFNEQFF
TGTGCCAGCAGCCCCCTGAGATTCAATGAGCAGTTCTTC
>TRBV12-3/TRBV12-4|.|many|TRBJ1-5
CASSRRQGGYSNQPQHF
TGTGCCAGCAGTCGAAGACAAGGGGGATATAGCAATCAGCCCCAGCATTTT
>TRBV12-3/TRBV12-4|TRBD1|many|TRBJ2-1
CASSSGTVSSYNEQFF
TGTGCCAGCAGTTCCGGGACAGTGAGCTCCTACAATGAGCAGTTCTTC
>TRBV7-9|.|few|TRBJ2-6
CASSLRHLSGANVLTF
TGTGCCAGCAGCCTCAGACACCTCTCTGGGGCCAACGTCCTGACTTTC
>TRBV9|.|many|TRBJ2-7
CASSVAQGFEQYF
TGTGCCAGCAGCGTAGCTCAGGGTTTCGAGCAGTACTTC
>TRBV15|.|many|TRBJ2-6
CATSGRRAGANVLTF
TGTGCCACCAGCGGGCGGAGGGCTGGGGCCAACGTCCTGACTTTC
>TRBV10-3|.|many|TRBJ2-3
CAISSQMDTQYF
TGTGCCATCAGCTCTCAGATGGATACGCAGTATTTT
>TRBV20-1|TRBD2|many|TRBJ2-7
CSARDPIAGGSYEQYF
TGCAGTGCTAGAGATCCTATAGCGGGGGGAAGCTACGAGCAGTACTTC
>TRBV29-1|TRBD2|few|TRBJ2-5
CSVAPGTKETQYF
TGCAGCGTCGCACCCGGGACTAAAGAGACCCAGTACTTC
>TRBV20-1|TRBD2|many|TRBJ2-3
CSARIFSSGTDTQYF
TGCAGTGCTAGAATTTTCTCTAGCGGGACAGATACGCAGTATTTT
>TRBV4-2|.|many|TRBJ1-6
CASSQAGRPITPLHF
TGTGCCAGCAGCCAGGCGGGACGGCCCATAACACCCCTCCACTTT
>TRBV5-1|.|many|TRBJ1-1
CASSGVDSPNTEAFF
TGCGCCAGCAGCGGGGTGGACAGTCCGAACACTGAAGCTTTCTTT